Listed below are T cell receptor beta chains from one sample, sequenced in a study of blood T cell repertoires in COVID-19. Profiled with immunoSEQ multiplex PCR; TCRdb holds only in-frame clones, not every one. This sample has under 150,000 clones, with around 84% found just once. Sequencing used peripheral blood. The receptor set was obtained from a human donor in a cohort sampled during active COVID-19. Both conserved end residues are part of each CDR3. D genes are given only for firm matches. Where a row states a size, it is once, few, many or the class of an expanded clone; other rows omit it.

j_call v_call clone_size d_call cdr3_length cdr3_aa cdr3_nt
TRBJ1-5 TRBV19 . . 14 CASRAGGGNQPQHF TGTGCCAGTAGGGCAGGAGGAGGCAATCAGCCCCAGCATTTT
TRBJ2-1 TRBV19 . . 14 CASKTGMAYNEQFF TGTGCCAGTAAAACAGGAATGGCCTACAATGAGCAGTTCTTC
TRBJ2-3 TRBV10-3 . TRBD2 15 CAISDPGLRTDTQYF TGTGCCATCAGTGACCCGGGACTACGCACAGATACGCAGTATTTT
TRBJ2-2 TRBV9 . . 15 CASSVETLNTGELFF TGTGCCAGCAGCGTAGAAACTCTTAACACCGGGGAGCTGTTTTTT
TRBJ1-1 TRBV28 . TRBD1 14 CASSPGTGLTEAFF TGTGCCAGCAGCCCCGGGACAGGGCTCACTGAAGCTTTCTTT
TRBJ2-5 TRBV27 . . 15 CASSLHRERQETQYF TGTGCCAGCAGTTTACACAGGGAGAGGCAAGAGACCCAGTACTTC
TRBJ2-1 TRBV11-2 few TRBD2 15 CASSLSGGGYNEQFF TGTGCCAGCAGCTTAAGCGGGGGTGGCTACAATGAGCAGTTCTTC
TRBJ2-2 TRBV6-4 . . 14 CASIKTGGTGELFF TGTGCCAGCATCAAGACAGGTGGGACCGGGGAGCTGTTTTTT
TRBJ2-2 TRBV5-4 few . 14 CASSRTGNAGELFF TGTGCCAGCAGCCGAACAGGGAACGCCGGGGAGCTGTTTTTT
TRBJ2-1 TRBV3-1/TRBV3-2 . TRBD1 15 CASSHDRARNNEQFF TGTGCCAGCAGCCACGACAGGGCGAGGAACAATGAGCAGTTCTTC
TRBJ2-2 TRBV5-6 . . 14 CASSWQGFTGELFF TGTGCCAGCAGCTGGCAGGGGTTCACCGGGGAGCTGTTTTTT
TRBJ1-2 TRBV12-3/TRBV12-4 . TRBD1 12 CASSYGQGSATF TGTGCCAGCAGTTATGGACAGGGATCGGCCACCTTC
TRBJ1-4 TRBV25-1 . . 14 CASSESVDIEPPFF TGTGCCAGCAGTGAATCGGTTGACATCGAACCGCCTTTTTTT
TRBJ2-1 TRBV7-2 . . 15 CASSTSGGSYNEQFF TGTGCCAGCAGCACCAGCGGTGGATCTTACAATGAGCAGTTCTTC
TRBJ2-3 TRBV5-1 once TRBD2 16 CASSLRKGLGPDTQYF TGCGCCAGCAGCTTGCGTAAAGGACTAGGGCCGGATACGCAGTATTTT
TRBJ2-7 TRBV9 . TRBD1 14 CASSVGGQGYEQYF TGTGCCAGCAGCGTAGGCGGACAGGGCTACGAGCAGTACTTC
TRBJ1-3 TRBV2 . . 13 CASRGRAGNTIYF TGTGCCAGCAGGGGCAGGGCTGGAAACACCATATATTTT
TRBJ2-4 TRBV7-2 once TRBD2 17 CASSSGLAGGSKNIQYF TGTGCCAGCAGCTCGGGACTAGCGGGGGGCTCGAAAAACATTCAGTACTTC
TRBJ1-5 TRBV27 medium-sized . 13 CASSKGVDQPQHF TGTGCCAGCAGCAAAGGGGTTGATCAGCCCCAGCATTTT
TRBJ2-1 TRBV15 . TRBD2 13 CATTVSGRAEQFF TGTGCCACCACCGTGTCCGGGAGGGCTGAGCAGTTCTTC
TRBJ2-3 TRBV27 once TRBD2 17 CASSLRPAGGSTDTQYF TGTGCCAGCAGCCTAAGGCCGGCGGGGGGGAGCACAGATACGCAGTATTTT
TRBJ2-7 TRBV11-2 . TRBD1 15 CASSSTYRGSHEQYF TGTGCCAGCAGCTCCACATACAGGGGGTCCCACGAGCAGTACTTC
TRBJ2-5 TRBV6-2/TRBV6-3 . . 15 CASSLVAGSSETQYF TGTGCCAGCAGTCTCGTGGCGGGGTCTTCGGAGACCCAGTACTTC
TRBJ1-5 TRBV5-6 . . 16 CASSLGGRGRGGPQHF TGTGCCAGCAGCTTGGGGGGAAGGGGCCGAGGCGGGCCCCAGCATTTT
TRBJ2-1 TRBV2 . TRBD2 16 CASSRTSGGALNEQFF TGTGCCAGCAGTAGGACTAGCGGGGGGGCTCTCAATGAGCAGTTCTTC
TRBJ2-7 TRBV7-2 few TRBD1 14 CASSRDRENYEQYF TGTGCCAGCAGCAGGGACAGGGAGAACTACGAGCAGTACTTC
TRBJ2-7 TRBV5-1 . TRBD1 14 CASSLTGGTYEQYF TGCGCCAGCAGCTTGACAGGGGGGACTTACGAGCAGTACTTC
TRBJ2-3 TRBV6-1 . . 17 CASSERTRGPSTDTQYF TGTGCCAGCAGTGAAAGGACCCGAGGGCCTAGCACAGATACGCAGTATTTT
TRBJ1-1 TRBV19 . TRBD1 16 CASTYLGGQRNTEAFF TGTGCCAGTACTTACCTGGGGGGACAGCGGAACACTGAAGCTTTCTTT
TRBJ1-1 TRBV2 . TRBD1 16 CASSERGTGQNTEAFF TGTGCCAGCAGTGAAAGGGGGACAGGGCAGAACACTGAAGCTTTCTTT
TRBJ1-4 TRBV18 . TRBD1 17 CASSPRTDRGFGEKLFF TGTGCCAGCTCACCAAGGACGGACAGGGGCTTTGGTGAAAAACTGTTTTTT
TRBJ2-7 TRBV9 . TRBD2 18 CASSPEISGGAERYEQYF TGTGCCAGCAGCCCCGAAATTAGCGGGGGGGCTGAAAGGTACGAGCAGTACTTC
TRBJ1-5 TRBV5-1 . . 15 CASSLVGGLGQPQHF TGCGCCAGCAGCTTGGTAGGAGGGCTTGGTCAGCCCCAGCATTTT
TRBJ1-4 TRBV6-6 . . 15 CASSPTRAGNEKLFF TGTGCCAGCAGCCCAACAAGGGCGGGGAATGAAAAACTGTTTTTT
TRBJ1-1 TRBV29-1 few TRBD1 14 CSARDSWMNTEAFF TGCAGCGCCCGGGACAGTTGGATGAACACTGAAGCTTTCTTT
TRBJ2-7 TRBV28 . TRBD2 13 CATLAGGVYEQYF TGTGCCACCTTAGCGGGGGGGGTTTACGAGCAGTACTTC
TRBJ1-3 TRBV19 . . 14 CASSMRTAGNTIYF TGTGCCAGTAGTATGCGAACGGCTGGAAACACCATATATTTT
TRBJ1-6 TRBV6-1 . . 13 CASSEARVSPLHF TGTGCCAGCAGTGAAGCTCGGGTCTCACCCCTCCACTTT
TRBJ1-2 TRBV29-1 . . 13 CSVEVVRGSGYTF TGCAGCGTTGAAGTAGTCCGGGGGTCTGGCTACACCTTC
TRBJ2-4 TRBV20-1 . . 10 CSASSGIQYF TGCAGTGCCTCGTCAGGAATTCAGTACTTC
TRBJ1-2 TRBV4-3 . . 15 CASSQEGGPNYGYTF TGCGCCAGCAGCCAAGAGGGAGGGCCAAACTATGGCTACACCTTC
TRBJ2-3 TRBV7-2 . TRBD2 15 CASSSLAGEIDTQYF TGTGCCAGCAGCTCGTTAGCGGGGGAGATAGATACGCAGTATTTT
TRBJ2-1 TRBV28 once TRBD1 15 CASSLEDRGADEQFF TGTGCCAGCAGTTTAGAGGACAGGGGGGCTGATGAGCAGTTCTTC
TRBJ1-2 TRBV18 . TRBD1 15 CASSQSTGGNYGYTF TGTGCCAGCTCACAATCTACAGGGGGCAACTATGGCTACACCTTC
TRBJ2-2 TRBV5-1 few . 12 CASTQGTGELFF TGCGCCAGCACACAGGGTACCGGGGAGCTGTTTTTT
TRBJ2-7 TRBV6-5 . TRBD2 14 CASSYGTSFDEQYF TGTGCCAGCAGTTACGGGACTAGCTTCGACGAGCAGTACTTC
TRBJ1-5 TRBV19 . . 14 CASSPLTGGQPQHF TGTGCCAGTAGTCCCCTGACGGGTGGCCAGCCCCAGCATTTT
TRBJ2-7 TRBV19 . TRBD1 14 CASSSNRGSYEQYF TGTGCCAGTAGTAGCAACAGGGGCTCTTACGAGCAGTACTTC
TRBJ1-4 TRBV10-2 . TRBD1 15 CASSSATGAREKLFF TGCGCCAGCAGCTCGGCTACAGGGGCAAGGGAAAAACTGTTTTTT
TRBJ1-5 TRBV6-5 . TRBD1 15 CASRGGQLSNQPQHF TGTGCCAGCCGGGGGGGACAGCTTAGCAATCAGCCCCAGCATTTT
TRBJ2-5 TRBV6-2/TRBV6-3 once . 13 CASSDTPQETQYF TGTGCCAGCAGTGACACCCCCCAAGAGACCCAGTACTTC
TRBJ2-3 TRBV6-4 . . 13 CASSREFTDTQYF TGTGCCAGCTCGAGGGAATTCACAGATACGCAGTATTTT
TRBJ1-4 TRBV10-3 . TRBD1 17 CAISDKGAHPTNEKLFF TGTGCCATCAGTGATAAGGGGGCACACCCAACTAATGAAAAACTGTTTTTT
TRBJ1-3 TRBV4-1 . . 16 CASSPREVLSGNTIYF TGCGCCAGCAGCCCCCGAGAAGTGTTGTCTGGAAACACCATATATTTT
TRBJ2-1 TRBV5-1 . TRBD2 15 CASSFLAGGLNEQFF TGCGCCAGCAGCTTTCTAGCGGGGGGGCTAAATGAGCAGTTCTTC
TRBJ2-7 TRBV5-4 once TRBD1 16 CASSLPRQGPSYEQYF TGTGCCAGCAGCTTACCCCGACAGGGGCCCTCCTACGAGCAGTACTTC
TRBJ2-5 TRBV10-2 . . 13 CASTQRGEETQYF TGCGCCAGCACCCAGCGCGGGGAGGAGACCCAGTACTTC
TRBJ1-1 TRBV3-1/TRBV3-2 . . 14 CASSQMAGSTEAFF TGTGCCAGCAGCCAAATGGCAGGATCAACTGAAGCTTTCTTT
TRBJ1-2 TRBV7-2 . TRBD1 14 CASSPQSGTAGYTF TGTGCCAGCAGCCCACAATCCGGGACAGCTGGCTACACCTTC
TRBJ1-1 TRBV5-5 . . 14 CASSPGTHNTEAFF TGTGCCAGCAGCCCAGGGACACACAACACTGAAGCTTTCTTT